Listed below are T cell receptor beta chains from one sample, sequenced in a study of shared clonotypes between healthy human individuals. Assay used: immunoSEQ multiplex PCR; TCRdb lists only in-frame clones, some missing. The sample records about 1 million clones, around 76% being singletons. Material: memory CD4+ T cells sorted from blood. The source is a man aged 18 to 30 in good health. CDR3s include the opening cysteine and the closing phenylalanine or tryptophan. A D gene is named only where the DNA matches it firmly. Only some rows state a clone size, as once, few, many or a class for expanded clones.

abundance,d_gene,v_gene,j_gene,CDR3aa,CDR3nt
NA,NA,TRBV29-1,TRBJ1-1,CSVEISTGRNTEAFF,TGCAGCGTTGAAATCAGTACCGGACGAAACACTGAAGCTTTCTTT
NA,TRBD1,TRBV28,TRBJ1-5,CASRNSLQGAAQPQHF,TGTGCCAGCAGAAACAGCTTACAGGGGGCCGCTCAGCCCCAGCATTTT
NA,NA,TRBV6-1,TRBJ2-1,CASFQGGNEQFF,TGTGCCAGCTTTCAGGGTGGAAATGAGCAGTTCTTC
NA,TRBD2,TRBV6-5,TRBJ2-2,CASSHAGGGELFF,TGTGCCAGCAGTCACGCGGGGGGAGGGGAGCTGTTTTTT
once,NA,TRBV15,TRBJ2-3,CATSRDRVELTDTQYF,TGTGCCACCAGCAGAGATCGGGTGGAGCTCACAGATACGCAGTATTTT
NA,NA,TRBV7-2,TRBJ2-7,CASSLAVSYEQYF,TGTGCCAGCAGCTTAGCCGTCTCCTACGAGCAGTACTTC
NA,NA,TRBV10-2,TRBJ1-2,CASRDTSDYGYTF,TGCGCCAGCAGGGACACGTCTGACTATGGCTACACCTTC
NA,NA,TRBV7-2,TRBJ1-2,CASSLGWGALYGYTF,TGTGCCAGCAGCTTAGGGTGGGGGGCCCTTTATGGCTACACCTTC
NA,NA,TRBV25-1,TRBJ2-7,CASRGDKTSYEQYF,TGTGCCAGCAGAGGGGACAAAACTTCCTACGAGCAGTACTTC
NA,TRBD1,TRBV6-5,TRBJ2-7,CASRRGLSYEQYF,TGTGCCAGCCGAAGGGGGCTTTCCTACGAGCAGTACTTC
few,NA,TRBV4-1,TRBJ1-2,CASSQDTALNYGYTF,TGCGCCAGCAGCCAAGATACAGCCCTTAACTATGGCTACACCTTC
NA,TRBD1,TRBV7-8,TRBJ1-1,CASSLEGADTEAFF,TGTGCCAGCAGCCTTGAGGGGGCAGACACTGAAGCTTTCTTT
medium-sized,NA,TRBV10-1,TRBJ1-6,CASSDGGYNSPLHF,TGCGCCAGCAGTGATGGGGGTTATAATTCACCCCTCCACTTT
NA,TRBD1,TRBV5-1,TRBJ2-3,CASSTTGGTDTQYF,TGCGCCAGCAGCACGACAGGGGGCACAGATACGCAGTATTTT
NA,NA,TRBV9,TRBJ2-3,CASSVTYGTDTQYF,TGTGCCAGCAGCGTAACCTACGGCACAGATACGCAGTATTTT
NA,TRBD1,TRBV6-1,TRBJ2-5,CASSLDRPTLGIQYF,TGTGCCAGCAGTTTGGACAGGCCCACACTAGGGATTCAGTACTTC
NA,TRBD1,TRBV6-4,TRBJ1-2,CASSDPGQKNYGYTF,TGTGCCAGCAGTGACCCGGGACAGAAAAACTATGGCTACACCTTC